The 6 T cell receptor beta chains given below trace back to one sample, sequenced in a study of tumor-infiltrating lymphocytes in primary liver carcinoma (dated by TCRdb to the late 2010s). Without any cell sorting, total RNA and DNA were extracted together from around 20-30 mg of bulk tissue using the AllPrep DNA/RNA mini kit. TCRdb lists the instrument as Illumina HiSeq 2500. Using a constant-region primer and ProtoScript II reverse transcriptase, TCRbeta-specific cDNA was reverse-transcribed from approximately 0.5 ug total RNA. Three nested multiplex PCR rounds, following a slightly modified ARM-PCR procedure, were used to build the TCRbeta libraries. The first two PCR rounds used multiplex TRBV1-TRBV30 forward primers with a Cbeta reverse primer, each for approximately 9 cycles. Using fastp at Q25 and MiXCR, TCRdb reprocessed the public reads and kept productive beta chains. Every entry covers one CDR3 protein and lists the most common genes and DNA from its rows. This sample is represented by about 120,000 distinct CDR3 sequences; about 68% of them were singletons. In total, the top ten clones hold approximately 9.7% of the sample.

Material: liver tumor tissue from sampling region 1. This specimen's cell subset or site label, interpreted: tumor region T1, superior pole. The receptors were gathered from a woman in her sixties with primary liver carcinoma and hepatitis B virus infection.

V gene TRBV2 combines with J gene TRBJ1-5, with D unresolved. Trimming removed 8 bases from V and 0 bases from J, with 11 bases in between. The length of the CDR3 is 14 residues. CDR1 SNHLY and CDR2 FYNNEI come from the germline V gene. The CDR3 is CASGAINSNQPQHF. The CDR3 nucleotides are TGTGCCAGCGGTGCGATTAATAGCAATCAGCCCCAGCATTTT.

About this clonotype itself: Compared with germline, one end of the junction differs, possibly owing to a read error. The chain uses TRBV11-2 and TRBJ2-1; D uncertain. Per germline, CDR1 SGHAT and CDR2 FQNNGV. The CDR3 length is 16 residues. CDR3 nucleotides: TGTGTCAGCAGCCCCCCCGGAGATTCCAATTACAAAGAGCAGTTCTTT. This codes for CVSSPPGDSNYKEQFF.

The genes are TRBV28 and TRBJ1-5, with D unclear. The germline CDR1 and CDR2 sequences are MDHEN and SYDVKM. V was clipped by 7 bases and J by 5 bases, with 18 bases between them. CDR3 length equals 15 residues. The CDR3 DNA is TGTGCCAGCAACCACCCCCTCGTCGCGTATCAGCCCCAGCATTTT. Translated: CASNHPLVAYQPQHF.

The chain recombines TRBV5-1 with TRBJ2-2; no definite D call. Deletions cut 3 bases from V and 1 base from J, with 10 bases between. This CDR3 contains 15 residues. Germline V gene data show CDR1 as SGHRS and CDR2 as YFSETQ. CDR3 sequence reads: CASSSDAWNTGELFF. The CDR3 bases are TGCGCCAGCAGCTCGGACGCGTGGAACACCGGGGAGCTGTTTTTT.

In the case of this clonotype: A much more abundant neighbour one base away suggests this may be a read error. This chain's CDR3 is CASSRLLAGVSSYEQFF. The CDR3, as DNA: TGCGCCAGCAGCCGGTTACTAGCGGGGGTTTCTTCCTACGAGCAGTTCTTC. This chain uses TRBV4-1 with TRBJ2-1; 11 bases agree with TRBD2. The CDR3 consists of 17 residues. V lost 4 bases, J lost 10 bases, and 15 bases stayed unmatched. Germline CDR1 is MGHRA and CDR2 is YSYEKL.

This clonotype was picked up many times. Sequence at one end of the junction differs from germline and may be a read error. The CDR3 region is CASGLATGTGASF. As DNA, the CDR3 is TGTGCTAGTGGTTTGGCAACCGGGACAGGGGCTTCCTTC. The V gene is TRBV12-5, the J gene TRBJ2-1; TRBD1 aligns across 10 bases. CDR1 and CDR2 from the germline V gene are LGHNT and FRNRAP. The CDR3 extends over 13 amino acids.